This is a list of T cell receptor beta chains from one sample in a study of blood T cell repertoires in COVID-19. Sequencing was performed with immunoSEQ multiplex PCR; in TCRdb, only in-frame clones are kept and a portion is missing. The profile covers approximately 200,000 clones, with roughly 80% appearing a single time and under 4% taken by the ten largest. The sample comprised PBMCs or T cells enriched from blood (not recorded which). These receptors were taken from a woman aged 30 to 39 who had recovered from COVID-19. The CDR3 runs from the conserved cysteine through the conserved F or W. The D gene is left open where the match is weak. Rows give clone size only sometimes, using once, few, many, or a class for an expanded clone.

d_call	v_call	clone_size	j_call	cdr3_nt	cdr3_aa
.	TRBV7-9	.	TRBJ1-3	TGTGCCAGCAGCCGGACAGACTCTGGAAACACCATATATTTT	CASSRTDSGNTIYF
.	TRBV4-1	.	TRBJ2-5	TGCGCCAGCAGCCAACCTACGGGGGAGACCCAGTACTTC	CASSQPTGETQYF
.	TRBV19	.	TRBJ2-1	TGTGCCAGTAGTATAGATCCCCTAGCCCTCACTGAGCAGTTCTTC	CASSIDPLALTEQFF
.	TRBV23-1	.	TRBJ1-1	TGCGCCAGCAGTCAATCCGGATTGGAGGCCGAAGCTTTCTTT	CASSQSGLEAEAFF
TRBD1	TRBV9	.	TRBJ2-3	TGTGCCAGCAGCGCCGGGGGACAGGGGGGCACAGATACGCAGTATTTT	CASSAGGQGGTDTQYF
TRBD1	TRBV7-9	few	TRBJ1-5	TGTGCCAGCAGCTTGTGGGGGGACAGGGGCCAGCCCCAGCATTTT	CASSLWGDRGQPQHF
TRBD1	TRBV28	.	TRBJ1-1	TGTGCCATCGACAGGGGGCTTAGAGCTTTCTTT	CAIDRGLRAFF
.	TRBV20-1	once	TRBJ1-4	TGCAGTGCTAGTAGTGGCACCAGAAATGAAAAACTGTTTTTT	CSASSGTRNEKLFF
.	TRBV21-1	once	TRBJ1-4	TGTGCCAGCAGCACCCCGACAGGGGGGCTTGGTGAAAAACTGTTTTTT	CASSTPTGGLGEKLFF
.	TRBV28	.	TRBJ1-6	TGTGCCAGCAGTCCCCAAGGGAAGGGAGGTAATTCACCCCTCCACTTT	CASSPQGKGGNSPLHF
TRBD1	TRBV4-1	.	TRBJ2-5	TGCGCCAGCAGCCAAAGGGGACAGGACTATCCGGAGACCCAGTACTTC	CASSQRGQDYPETQYF
.	TRBV7-2	.	TRBJ1-5	TGTGCCAGCAGCCCAGGACTCCTAGTTAGGCAGCCCCAGCATTTT	CASSPGLLVRQPQHF
.	TRBV6-5	.	TRBJ1-1	TGTGCCAGCAGTCAACAGGGATTCAACACTGAAGCTTTCTTT	CASSQQGFNTEAFF
.	TRBV2	.	TRBJ2-2	TGTGCCAGCAGTGGGTGGGGCCGAAACACCGGGGAGCTGTTTTTT	CASSGWGRNTGELFF
TRBD1	TRBV6-5	.	TRBJ1-1	TGTGCCAGCAGAGAGGACAGGGGGCGCACCACTGAAGCTTTCTTT	CASREDRGRTTEAFF
TRBD1	TRBV4-1	.	TRBJ2-7	TGCGCCAGCAGCCTTATACCGGGACAGGGGGTTAGCTCCTACGAGCAGTACTTC	CASSLIPGQGVSSYEQYF
.	TRBV5-1	.	TRBJ1-1	TGCGCCAGCAGCTTTAGCGCAGGGAACACTGAAGCTTTCTTT	CASSFSAGNTEAFF
.	TRBV5-6	once	TRBJ2-2	TGTGCCAGCAGCTTCCCCCCCCAGGAGAACACCGGGGAGCTGTTTTTT	CASSFPPQENTGELFF
.	TRBV10-3	few	TRBJ2-6	TGTGCCATCAGTTCACGGGGCTCTGGGGCCAACGTCCTGACTTTC	CAISSRGSGANVLTF
.	TRBV5-1	.	TRBJ2-7	TGCGCCAGCAGCACCGCTAAGGGGTACGAGCAGTACTTC	CASSTAKGYEQYF
TRBD1	TRBV5-1	.	TRBJ2-1	TGCGCCAGCAGCTTGGAGGGCAGGGGGCCATATGAGCAGTTCTTC	CASSLEGRGPYEQFF
TRBD2	TRBV5-8	.	TRBJ2-7	TGTGCCAGCAGCATAACTAGCGGGAGGAAGTACGAGCAGTACTTC	CASSITSGRKYEQYF
.	TRBV28	few	TRBJ1-5	TGTGCCAGCACCCTATATAATCAGCCCCAGCATTTT	CASTLYNQPQHF
TRBD1	TRBV2	.	TRBJ1-1	TGTGCCAGCAGACGTGAACAGGGGTGGGACACTGAAGCTTTCTTT	CASRREQGWDTEAFF
.	TRBV11-1	once	TRBJ1-1	TGTGCCAGCAGCCCCCGAAAAGGAGGGAACAGGGAAGCTTTCTTT	CASSPRKGGNREAFF
.	TRBV3-1/TRBV3-2	.	TRBJ1-5	TGTGCCAGCAGCCAAGGGACAGATAGCAATCAGCCCCAGCATTTT	CASSQGTDSNQPQHF
.	TRBV19	once	TRBJ1-2	TGTGCCAGTAGTCCCAGGACAGAACACTATGGCTACACCTTC	CASSPRTEHYGYTF
.	TRBV28	.	TRBJ1-5	TGTGCCAGCAGTTTGCAGGGCGAAGGCAATCAGCCCCAGCATTTT	CASSLQGEGNQPQHF
TRBD1	TRBV10-3	.	TRBJ1-2	TGTGCCATCAGTAGACAGGGAAGCTATGGCTACACCTTC	CAISRQGSYGYTF
TRBD2	TRBV3-1/TRBV3-2	.	TRBJ2-1	TGTGCCAGCACCCACAGGACTAGCCGGAACAATGAGCAGTTCTTC	CASTHRTSRNNEQFF
.	TRBV14	.	TRBJ1-4	TGTGCCAGCAGCCAAGATGAACGGACTAATGAGGAACTGTTTTTT	CASSQDERTNEELFF
TRBD2	TRBV5-4	once	TRBJ2-5	TGTGCCAGCAGCCTAGCGGGGGTGGCAGAGACCCAGTACTTC	CASSLAGVAETQYF
TRBD2	TRBV27	.	TRBJ2-3	TGTGCCAGCACCCGGGAGGGTGGGGGCACGCAGTATTTT	CASTREGGGTQYF
TRBD1	TRBV6-5	once	TRBJ1-1	TGTGCCAGCAGTAGACAGGGCGGCACTGAAGCTTTCTTT	CASSRQGGTEAFF
.	TRBV18	.	TRBJ1-1	TGTGCCAGCTCACCTGGACAGACCGTAAACACTGAAGCTTTCTTT	CASSPGQTVNTEAFF
.	TRBV7-9	.	TRBJ1-2	TGTGCCAGCAGCTCAGAGGTCGGGTCGGGAGGCTATGGCTACACCTTC	CASSSEVGSGGYGYTF
.	TRBV18	.	TRBJ2-7	TGTGCCAGCTCACCACAGGAGATTAGCTCCTACGAGCAGTACTTC	CASSPQEISSYEQYF
.	TRBV3-1/TRBV3-2	.	TRBJ1-6	TGTGCCAGCAACTCAGGACAGTGGAATTCACCCCTCCACTTT	CASNSGQWNSPLHF
.	TRBV6-4	.	TRBJ1-6	TGTGCCAGCAGCTCCTCAGGGGAGGGCGATTCACCCCTCCACTTT	CASSSSGEGDSPLHF
.	TRBV5-1	.	TRBJ1-2	TGCGCCAGCAGCTTAACTAGGGGGTTGCAAGGCTACACCTTC	CASSLTRGLQGYTF
TRBD1	TRBV24-1	.	TRBJ2-5	TGTGCCACCAGTGAGAGGGACAGGGTACGGGAGACCCAGTACTTC	CATSERDRVRETQYF
TRBD1	TRBV9	.	TRBJ1-3	TGTGCCAGCAGCGTAGCTGGGACAGGGGGAAACACCATATATTTT	CASSVAGTGGNTIYF
.	TRBV10-3	once	TRBJ1-2	TGTGCCATCAGCGAAGGACACGGCGGCTATGGCTACACCTTC	CAISEGHGGYGYTF
.	TRBV5-6	.	TRBJ2-3	TGTGCCAGCAGCCTAGTCCGGGGGACCACTAGCACAGATACGCAGTATTTT	CASSLVRGTTSTDTQYF
.	TRBV4-2	once	TRBJ2-1	TGTGCCAGCAGCCAAGATGCAGGGATCTGGACCAATGAGCAGTTCTTC	CASSQDAGIWTNEQFF
TRBD2	TRBV27	.	TRBJ2-5	TGTGCCAGCAGCCCGGGACTAGGGCCCCAAGAGACCCAGTACTTC	CASSPGLGPQETQYF
.	TRBV28	.	TRBJ1-5	TGTGCCAGCAGTTTATTTATCCAGCCCCAGCATTTT	CASSLFIQPQHF
.	TRBV5-1	.	TRBJ1-2	TGCGCCAGCAGGACAGGCCCCTTCCCAAACTATGGCTACACCTTC	CASRTGPFPNYGYTF